Given below is one TCR beta chain in context. The entry originates in a study of blood T cells in healthy people across ages. Next came a second PCR, run for about 6 to 12 cycles, which used a sample-barcoded 5' primer along with a J-beta primer mix. TCRdb redid the calling of the 5' RACE reads with MiXCR, one entry per CDR3 protein. The profile shows approximately 600,000 distinct CDR3 sequences, roughly three fifths of them singletons. The CDR3 consists of 14 residues. Germline V gene data show CDR1 as DFQATT and CDR2 as SNEGSKA (reference sequence). V was trimmed by 3 bases and J by 3 bases, leaving 14 bases between them.

The chain carries TRBV20-1 and TRBJ1-2; D might be TRBD1 (5 bases). This TCR came from a man in his fifties or sixties in good health. Sequencing was done on a sample of blood. CDR3 region: CSARGRGAHYGYTF. DNA for the CDR3: TGCAGTGCTAGGGGACGCGGGGCACACTATGGCTACACCTTC.